The 12 T cell receptor beta chains below come from one sample, sequenced in a study of blood T cell repertoires in COVID-19. Libraries were prepared by immunoSEQ multiplex PCR; TCRdb keeps only in-frame clonotypes and omits some of them. The sample shows around 260,000 clones, around 82% of them seen only once. Source material: peripheral blood. The receptors here all came from a human donor with COVID-19, enrolled during active disease. The donor label of this sample is uncertain.

A note on this clone: Other nucleotide sequences in the sample specify the same CDR3. As DNA, the CDR3 is TGCGCCAGCAGCTTGACAGGGGGCGACACTGAAGCTTTCTTT. The encoded protein is CASSLTGGDTEAFF. The chain links TRBV5-1 to TRBJ1-1; 9 nucleotides agree with TRBD1. J was trimmed by 3 bases and V by 1 base; bases with no gene match: 1. The CDR3 consists of 14 residues. Germline loops: CDR1 SGHRS, CDR2 YFSETQ.

CDR3: CASSIVPTETYGYTF. The CDR3 bases are TGTGCCAGTAGTATAGTACCGACAGAAACCTATGGCTACACCTTC. This rearrangement joins TRBV19 to TRBJ1-2; D might be TRBD1 (5 bases). The ends were cut back, 1 base at V and 4 bases at J, with 13 bases in the middle. This CDR3 contains 15 residues. From germline, CDR1 is LNHDA and CDR2 SQIVND (reference sequence).

The chain has TRBV13 and TRBJ1-1, with D unclear. CDR1 and CDR2 (germline): PRHDT, FYEKMQ (reference sequence). V lost 3 bases and J 6 bases, leaving 8 bases between the germline ends. CDR3 length equals 12 residues. The CDR3 region has the DNA TGTGCCAGCAGCTTTCGCGATCCTGAAGCTTTCTTT. Its translation: CASSFRDPEAFF.

The V and J genes are TRBV10-2 and TRBJ1-3, with 7 nucleotides matching TRBD1. The CDR3 runs to 13 residues. Germline loops: CDR1 WSHSY, CDR2 SAAADI. V lost 8 bases, J lost 0 bases, and 1 base stayed unmatched. In DNA form, the CDR3 reads TGCGCCAGCGGGGACAGCTCTGGAAACACCATATATTTT. It specifies CASGDSSGNTIYF.

Only one count was recorded for this clone. V and J are TRBV2 and TRBJ1-6, with 8 bases that match TRBD1. Per germline, CDR1 SNHLY and CDR2 FYNNEI. The CDR3 totals 14 residues. J lost 7 bases, V lost 6 bases, and 5 bases had no gene match. DNA of the CDR3: TGTGCCAGCAGCGGACAGGGAAGCAATTCACCCCTCCACTTT. Its translation is CASSGQGSNSPLHF.

In its sample, this clone was seen once. V and J are TRBV3-1 (or the pseudogene TRBV3-2) and TRBJ1-2; the D gene is possibly TRBD1 (5 bases). V lost 4 bases and J 5 bases, leaving 17 bases between the germline ends. CDR1 LGHDT and CDR2 YNNKEL come from the germline V gene (reference sequence). The length of the CDR3 is 15 residues. The chain's CDR3 is CASSPRIGAKYGYTF. DNA of the CDR3: TGTGCCAGCAGCCCCCGGATAGGGGCCAAATATGGCTACACCTTC.

The chain combines TRBV19 with TRBJ2-1, with TRBD2 identical over 10 bases. This CDR3 contains 17 residues. Germline assignment: CDR1 LNHDA and CDR2 SQIVND (reference sequence). With 2 bases clipped from V and 7 bases from J, the junction kept 11 bases outside the gene matches. In DNA form, the CDR3 reads TGTGCCAGTAGTATAACGGGGCTAGCGGGAGTACAGAATGAGCAGTTCTTC. Its translation: CASSITGLAGVQNEQFF.

The V call is TRBV18, the J call TRBJ1-2, with TRBD1 matching over 8 bases. After removal of 6 bases from V and 5 bases from J, the junction contained 11 bases not matched to a gene. The length of the CDR3 is 15 residues. The germline CDR1 and CDR2 sequences are KGHSH and LQKENI. The CDR3 sequence: CASSATGTGPYGYTF. CDR3 DNA sequence: TGTGCCAGCTCGGCGACCGGGACAGGACCTTATGGCTACACCTTC. The whole variable domain, filled in from reference TRBV18 and TRBJ1-2, reads NAGVMQNPRHLVRRRGQEARLRCSPMKGHSHVYWYRQLPEEGLKFMVYLQKENIIDESGMPKERFSAEFPKEGPSILRIQQVVRGDSAAYFCASSATGTGPYGYTFGSGTRLTVV.

The rearrangement joins TRBV6-2 or TRBV6-3 to TRBJ2-1; D remains unclear. The germline CDR1 and CDR2 sequences are MNHEY and SVGEGT. V was trimmed by 4 bases and J by 1 base, leaving 8 bases between them. The CDR3 extends over 14 amino acids. The CDR3 spells CASSSPPSYNEQFF. As DNA, the CDR3 is TGTGCCAGCAGTTCTCCCCCTTCCTACAATGAGCAGTTCTTC.

V usage is TRBV7-9 and J usage is TRBJ2-3; 7 bases align to TRBD2. Germline CDR1 and CDR2: SEHNR and FQNEAQ (reference sequence). The V segment lost 3 bases and the J segment 2 bases; nucleotides outside the gene matches: 5. This CDR3 is built from 15 residues. Here the CDR3 reads CASSLRAGLTDTQYF. The CDR3 DNA sequence: TGTGCCAGCAGCTTGCGAGCGGGGCTCACAGATACGCAGTATTTT.

The chain uses TRBV28 and TRBJ1-2; 8 nucleotides line up with TRBD1. Germline loops: CDR1 MDHEN, CDR2 SYDVKM. The CDR3 consists of 22 residues. The trim removed 1 base at V and 0 bases at J, leaving 22 bases unmatched. The CDR3, as DNA: TGTGCCAGCAGTTTATATAGTTCGGGAGGCCGGGACAGGATTTTCTCTAACTATGGCTACACCTTC. It translates to CASSLYSSGGRDRIFSNYGYTF.

This chain links TRBV28 with TRBJ2-7, with TRBD1 matching 10 bases. CDR1 and CDR2 (germline): MDHEN, SYDVKM. The CDR3 has 14 residues. The V and J ends lost 5 bases and 5 bases, in that order; junction bases with no gene match: 6. The CDR3 protein is CASSIRQGANEQYF. CDR3 DNA sequence: TGTGCCAGCAGTATTCGACAGGGGGCGAACGAGCAGTACTTC.